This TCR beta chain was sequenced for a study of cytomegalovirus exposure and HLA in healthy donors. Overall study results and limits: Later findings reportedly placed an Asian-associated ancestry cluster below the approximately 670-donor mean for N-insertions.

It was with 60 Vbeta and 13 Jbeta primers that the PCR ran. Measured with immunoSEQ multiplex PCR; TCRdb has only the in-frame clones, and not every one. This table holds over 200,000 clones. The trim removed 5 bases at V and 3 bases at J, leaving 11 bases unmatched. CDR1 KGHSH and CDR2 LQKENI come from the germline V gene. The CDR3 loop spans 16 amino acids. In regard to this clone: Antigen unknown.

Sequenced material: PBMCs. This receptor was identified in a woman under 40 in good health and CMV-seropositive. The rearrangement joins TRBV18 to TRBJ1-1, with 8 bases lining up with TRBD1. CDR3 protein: CASSAQPQGADTEAFF. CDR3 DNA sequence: TGTGCCAGCTCAGCACAACCGCAGGGGGCGGACACTGAAGCTTTCTTT.